Sequencing of this T cell receptor beta chain was carried out in a study of T cell changes during pregnancy in multiple sclerosis. This clone was picked up one time. The length of the CDR3 is 17 residues. The V and J ends lost 2 bases and 5 bases respectively, with 18 bases between them. The germline V gene encodes CDR1 LGHNA and CDR2 YNFKEQ. Some clones are missing from TCRdb's copy, which holds only in-frame ones; the method was immunoSEQ multiplex PCR. The data show some 39,000 clones, with around nine tenths seen just once and roughly 4% held by the top ten. The TCR comes from a female donor with multiple sclerosis, enrolled in a pregnancy study. The sample consisted of CD8+ T cells from peripheral blood mononuclear cells, taken in the first trimester of pregnancy. The V gene is TRBV4-2, the J gene TRBJ2-2; a possible D gene is TRBD1 (5 bases). This CDR3 reads CASSQSPRAPSTGELFF. CDR3 bases: TGTGCCAGCAGCCAATCCCCCAGGGCGCCTTCTACCGGGGAGCTGTTTTTT.